This T cell receptor beta chain was sequenced in a study of cytotoxic CD8 clonotypes in ibrutinib-treated CLL. On the study more broadly: Partial responses totalled approximately 25 and complete responses 2; after median approximately 6 years, 14 remained remitted and approximately twelve progressed.

Deletions cut 5 bases from V and 1 base from J, with 15 bases between. The V gene's germline CDR1 is SGHRS and CDR2 YFSETQ. The CDR3 runs to 15 residues. Note on this clone: Its specificity is not known.

Study results and limitations: The study found clonality rose at ibrutinib response, then fell toward baseline at progression.

Only in-frame clones appear in the TCRdb table, and some are missing; sequencing was by immunoSEQ multiplex PCR. The sample has 150,000 to 250,000 clones, around 72% seen once; the top ten hold around 15%. The TCR comes from a human donor with chronic lymphocytic leukemia. The sequencing used PBMCs, collected after 24 months of ibrutinib treatment. This sequence joins TRBV5-1 and TRBJ1-2; TRBD1 is a possible D gene (6 bases). The chain's CDR3 is CASSSGPGVNYGYTF. The CDR3 region has the DNA TGCGCCAGCAGTTCTGGCCCAGGGGTTAACTATGGCTACACCTTC.